Below, one T cell receptor (beta chain) is given with its context. Its specificity is not known. These data belong to a study of chemoradiotherapy in HPV16-positive cancers. Whole-study context: A couple of HPV16-positive patients' cells yielded candidate HPV-specific clones and common motifs. Study-wide points: HPV-specific T cells were functionally defined from only two HPV16-positive patients. Candidate HPV-specific clones and E7-related TCR motifs grew in tumor during treatment.

Profiled with immunoSEQ multiplex PCR; TCRdb holds only in-frame clones, not every one. In the table there are tens of thousands of clones, about 90% of which are singletons. Repertoires were sampled repeatedly during chemoradiotherapy. The material sequenced was blood, taken from a patient who underwent chemoradiotherapy. The receptor was derived from a human donor with HPV-associated anogenital cancer.

The chain's CDR3 is CASSLGQGAGTDTQYF. CDR3 nucleotides: TGCGCCAGCAGCTTGGGGCAGGGGGCCGGCACAGATACGCAGTATTTT. V is TRBV5-1 and J is TRBJ2-3; 8 bases are a match to TRBD1. This CDR3 spans 16 amino acids. In germline, CDR1 is SGHRS, CDR2 YFSETQ. With V trimmed by 0 bases and J by 1 base, 4 bases remained unmatched.